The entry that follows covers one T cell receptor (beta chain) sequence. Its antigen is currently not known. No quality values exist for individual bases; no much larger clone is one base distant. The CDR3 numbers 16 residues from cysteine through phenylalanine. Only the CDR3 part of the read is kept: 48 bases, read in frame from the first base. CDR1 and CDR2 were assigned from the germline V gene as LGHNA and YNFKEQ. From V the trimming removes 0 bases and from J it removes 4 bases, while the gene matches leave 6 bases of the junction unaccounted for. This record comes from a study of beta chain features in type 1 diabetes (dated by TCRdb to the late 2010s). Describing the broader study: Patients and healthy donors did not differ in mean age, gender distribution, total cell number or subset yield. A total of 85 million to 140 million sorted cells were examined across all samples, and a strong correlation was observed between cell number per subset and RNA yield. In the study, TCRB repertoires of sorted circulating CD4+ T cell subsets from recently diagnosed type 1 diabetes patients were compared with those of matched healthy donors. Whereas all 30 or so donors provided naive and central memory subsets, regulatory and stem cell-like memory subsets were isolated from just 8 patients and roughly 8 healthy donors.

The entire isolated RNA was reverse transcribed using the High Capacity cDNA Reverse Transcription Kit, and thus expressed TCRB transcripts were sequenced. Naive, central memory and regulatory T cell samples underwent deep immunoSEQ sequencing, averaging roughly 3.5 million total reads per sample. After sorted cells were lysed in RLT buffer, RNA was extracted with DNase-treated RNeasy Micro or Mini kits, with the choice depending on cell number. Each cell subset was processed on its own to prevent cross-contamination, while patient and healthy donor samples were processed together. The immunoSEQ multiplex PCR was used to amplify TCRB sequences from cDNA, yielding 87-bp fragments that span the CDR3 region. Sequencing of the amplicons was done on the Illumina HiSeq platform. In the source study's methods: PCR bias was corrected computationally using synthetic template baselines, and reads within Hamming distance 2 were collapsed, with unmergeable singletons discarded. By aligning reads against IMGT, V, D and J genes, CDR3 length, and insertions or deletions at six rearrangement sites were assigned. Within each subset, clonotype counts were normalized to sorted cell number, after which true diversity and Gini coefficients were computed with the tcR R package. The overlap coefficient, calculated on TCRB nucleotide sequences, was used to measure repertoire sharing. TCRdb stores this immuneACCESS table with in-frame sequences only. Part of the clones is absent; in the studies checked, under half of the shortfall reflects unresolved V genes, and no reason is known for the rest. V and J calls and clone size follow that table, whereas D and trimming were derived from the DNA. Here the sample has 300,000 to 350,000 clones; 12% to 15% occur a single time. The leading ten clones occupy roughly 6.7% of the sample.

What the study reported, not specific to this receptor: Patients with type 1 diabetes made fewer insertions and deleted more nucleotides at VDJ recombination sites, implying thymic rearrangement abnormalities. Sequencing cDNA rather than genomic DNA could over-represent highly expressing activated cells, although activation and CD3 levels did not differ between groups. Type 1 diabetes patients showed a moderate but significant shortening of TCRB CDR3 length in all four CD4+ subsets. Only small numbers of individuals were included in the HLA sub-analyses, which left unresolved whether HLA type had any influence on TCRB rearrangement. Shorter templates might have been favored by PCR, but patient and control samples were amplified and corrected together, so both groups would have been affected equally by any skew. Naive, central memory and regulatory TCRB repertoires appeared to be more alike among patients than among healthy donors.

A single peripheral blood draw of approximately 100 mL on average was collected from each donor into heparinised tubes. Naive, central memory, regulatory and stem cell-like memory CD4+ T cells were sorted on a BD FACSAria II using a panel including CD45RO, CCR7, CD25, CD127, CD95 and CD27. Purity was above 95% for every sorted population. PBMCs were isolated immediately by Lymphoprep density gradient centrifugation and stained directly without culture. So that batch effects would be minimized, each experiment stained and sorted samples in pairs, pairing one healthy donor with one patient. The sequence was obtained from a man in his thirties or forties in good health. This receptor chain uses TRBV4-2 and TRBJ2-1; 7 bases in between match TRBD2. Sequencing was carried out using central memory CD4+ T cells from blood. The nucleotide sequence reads TGTGCCAGCAGCCAAGATTGGGGGGGATCTTACAATGAGCAGTTCTTC. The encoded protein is CASSQDWGGSYNEQFF.